The 25 T cell receptor beta chains below were found in one sample sequenced in a study of blood T cell repertoires in COVID-19. Libraries were prepared by immunoSEQ multiplex PCR; TCRdb keeps only in-frame clonotypes and omits some of them. The table shows approximately 220,000 clones, with approximately 89% occurring only once. The sample taken for sequencing was PBMCs or T cells enriched from blood (not recorded which). Receptor source: a young woman with acute COVID-19.

This chain uses TRBV13 with TRBJ2-2; D might be TRBD2 (5 bases). CDR1 and CDR2 from the germline V gene are PRHDT and FYEKMQ (reference sequence). With 1 base removed from V and 4 bases from J, the gap between germline ends came to 7 bases. The length of the CDR3 is 14 residues. CDR3 region: CASSLAGSTGELFF. CDR3 DNA sequence: TGTGCCAGCAGCTTAGCGGGATCCACCGGGGAGCTGTTTTTT. The full variable domain, rest sourced from reference TRBV13 and TRBJ2-2, is AAGVIQSPRHLIKEKRETATLKCYPIPRHDTVYWYQQGPGQDPQFLISFYEKMQSDKGSIPDRFSAQQFSDYHSELNMSSLELGDSALYFCASSLAGSTGELFFGEGSRLTVL.

The J gene is TRBJ1-2, the V gene TRBV30, with D uncertain. This CDR3 has 13 amino acids. Germline V lookup: CDR1 GTSNPN, CDR2 SVGIG (reference sequence). With 5 bases removed from V and 6 bases from J, the gap between germline ends came to 16 bases. The CDR3 protein is CAWLAGRVDGYTF. The CDR3 nucleotides read TGTGCCTGGCTGGCCGGGAGGGTGGATGGCTACACCTTC. The complete variable domain, with remaining parts taken from reference TRBV30 and TRBJ1-2, reads SQTIHQWPATLVQPVGSPLSLECTVEGTSNPNLYWYRQAAGRGLQLLFYSVGIGQISSEVPQNLSASRPQDRQFILSSKKLLLSDSGFYLCAWLAGRVDGYTFGSGTRLTVV.

This rearrangement joins TRBV6-5 to TRBJ2-2; D may be TRBD1 (5 bases). Trimming took off 6 bases at V and 4 bases at J, with 12 bases between the two ends. Germline assignment: CDR1 MNHEY and CDR2 SVGAGI. The CDR3 runs to 14 residues. CDR3 residues: CASSHRQTTGELFF. CDR3 DNA: TGTGCCAGCAGCCATAGACAGACCACCGGGGAGCTGTTTTTT.

This chain links TRBV13 with TRBJ2-3; no clear D gene. Deletions cut 2 bases from V and 2 bases from J, with 11 bases between. The CDR3 has 15 amino acids. Germline V CDR1 and CDR2: PRHDT, FYEKMQ (reference sequence). CDR3 sequence (DNA): TGTGCCAGCAGCTTATTTGTGGGCGACACAGATACGCAGTATTTT. Translation: CASSLFVGDTDTQYF.

Only one count was recorded for this clone. The chain recombines TRBV5-6 with TRBJ1-5; D may be TRBD1 (5 bases). From germline, CDR1 is SGHDT and CDR2 YYEEEE. The ends were cut back, 6 bases at V and 2 bases at J, with 12 bases in the middle. CDR3 length: 14 amino acids. The CDR3 DNA is TGTGCCAGCAATAATTGGGGGGGCAATCAGCCCCAGCATTTT. The encoded protein is CASNNWGGNQPQHF.

V is TRBV30 and J is TRBJ1-6, with a possible D match to TRBD1 (6 bases). Trimming removed 2 bases at V and 15 bases at J, with 20 bases between. CDR1 is GTSNPN, CDR2 SVGIG, per germline (reference sequence). The CDR3 extends over 14 amino acids. CDR3: CAWSTLLDSIFLHF. The CDR3 DNA reads TGTGCCTGGAGTACCCTACTGGACAGTATTTTCCTCCACTTT.

This clone has just a few counts. The chain links TRBV4-1 to TRBJ1-6, with D perhaps TRBD1 (6 bases). The CDR3 loop spans 17 amino acids. Between the trimmed V and J ends, which lost 3 bases and 7 bases, there was a span of 19 bases. Per germline, CDR1 MGHRA and CDR2 YSYEKL. The CDR3 spells CASSHPGTTGTNSPLHF. In DNA, the CDR3 is TGCGCCAGCAGCCACCCCGGGACCACAGGGACCAATTCACCCCTCCACTTT.

This clone is deemed medium-sized (0.01 to 0.1%). V gene TRBV20-1 combines with J gene TRBJ2-1; 10 bases line up with TRBD1. Germline V gene lookup returns CDR1 DFQATT and CDR2 SNEGSKA (reference sequence). The CDR3 contains 14 residues. The V and J ends lost 3 bases and 3 bases, in that order; junction bases with no gene match: 2. CDR3 sequence reads: CSASRDRGYNEQFF. The CDR3 nucleotides read TGCAGTGCTAGTAGGGACAGGGGCTACAATGAGCAGTTCTTC.

J is TRBJ1-2 and V is TRBV7-2; D perhaps matches TRBD1 (5 bases). The V end was cut by 5 bases, the J end by 6 bases, with 16 bases between. This CDR3 comprises 14 residues. Germline V lookup: CDR1 SGHTA, CDR2 FQGNSA. CDR3 DNA: TGTGCCAGCAGCATCAGGGTTCAGAGTGATGGCTACACCTTC. Its protein product is CASSIRVQSDGYTF. The complete variable domain, with remaining parts taken from reference TRBV7-2 and TRBJ1-2, reads GAGVSQSPSNKVTEKGKDVELRCDPISGHTALYWYRQSLGQGLEFLIYFQGNSAPDKSGLPSDRFSAERTGGSVSTLTIQRTQQEDSAVYLCASSIRVQSDGYTFGSGTRLTVV.

The table lists this clone with a count of one. V usage is TRBV14 and J usage is TRBJ2-2; 12 bases fit TRBD2. After removal of 6 bases from V and 1 base from J, the junction contained 3 bases not matched to a gene. The CDR3 totals 16 residues. Germline loops: CDR1 SGHDN, CDR2 FVKESK. This chain's CDR3 is CASSPLAGGNTGELFF. In nucleotides, the CDR3 is TGTGCCAGCAGTCCACTAGCGGGGGGGAACACCGGGGAGCTGTTTTTT.

The CDR3 DNA reads as TGCGCCAGCAGCTTGGACGGGGGGACAGGGGATACGCAGTATTTT. Translated, it gives CASSLDGGTGDTQYF. This rearrangement joins TRBV5-1 to TRBJ2-3, with TRBD1 matching 9 bases. The CDR3 sequence is 15 residues long. Germline loops: CDR1 SGHRS, CDR2 YFSETQ. J lost 6 bases, V lost 0 bases, and 5 bases had no gene match.

This chain links TRBV4-3 with TRBJ1-6; D gene uncertain. V dropped 1 base and J dropped 7 bases, with 8 bases sitting between them. This CDR3 has 14 residues. From germline, CDR1 is LGHNA and CDR2 YSLEER. The chain's CDR3 is CASSQGAINSPLHF. CDR3 nucleotide sequence: TGCGCCAGCAGCCAAGGGGCGATCAATTCACCCCTCCACTTT.

This rearrangement joins TRBV5-1 to TRBJ2-1; tentative D call: TRBD1 (5 bases). The CDR3 extends over 15 amino acids. V lost 3 bases to trimming and J lost 5 bases, with 15 bases between them. In germline, CDR1 is SGHRS, CDR2 YFSETQ. The CDR3 coding sequence is TGCGCCAGCAGCTCGAGTGGACACCCTGACAATGAGCAGTTCTTC. Residues: CASSSSGHPDNEQFF.

This chain connects TRBV7-6 to TRBJ1-2, with TRBD1 identical over 12 bases. CDR1 is SGHVS and CDR2 is FNYEAQ in the germline V gene. Trimming removed 3 bases from V and 8 bases from J; junction bases left unmatched: 10. The CDR3 is 16 residues long. CDR3 sequence (DNA): TGTGCCAGCAGCTTGACTCCGGGACAGGGGGCGTTCGGCTACACCTTC. Translating it yields CASSLTPGQGAFGYTF.

The sample holds one count of this clone. The V and J genes are TRBV19 and TRBJ2-7; a weak D match, TRBD1 (6 bases). V was clipped by 9 bases and J by 5 bases, with 23 bases between them. The CDR3 extends over 15 amino acids. Germline V gene lookup returns CDR1 LNHDA and CDR2 SQIVND (reference sequence). This CDR3 is CASGTVITGKDEQYF. CDR3 sequence (DNA): TGTGCCAGCGGAACAGTAATAACAGGGAAGGACGAGCAGTACTTC. The full variable domain, rest sourced from reference TRBV19 and TRBJ2-7, is DGGITQSPKYLFRKEGQNVTLSCEQNLNHDAMYWYRQDPGQGLRLIYYSQIVNDFQKGDIAEGYSVSREKKESFPLTVTSAQKNPTAFYLCASGTVITGKDEQYFGPGTRLTVT.

The V call is TRBV5-1, the J call TRBJ1-1; 9 bases agree with TRBD1. Germline CDR1 and CDR2: SGHRS and YFSETQ. J was trimmed by 4 bases and V by 3 bases; bases with no gene match: 10. The CDR3 is 16 residues long. This CDR3 reads CASSSGTGFEGTEAFF. The CDR3, as DNA: TGCGCCAGCAGCTCAGGGACAGGGTTTGAGGGCACTGAAGCTTTCTTT.

The rearrangement uses TRBV6-5 and TRBJ2-7; 10 nucleotides align to TRBD1. The CDR3 covers 15 residues. Germline lookup yields CDR1 MNHEY and CDR2 SVGAGI. V lost 0 bases and J lost 4; bases outside the gene matches: 3. CDR3 in amino acids: CASSYSRQGAYEQYF. The CDR3 nucleotides are TGTGCCAGCAGTTACTCGAGACAGGGGGCGTACGAGCAGTACTTC.

This clone was counted between two and nine times. V and J are TRBV5-4 and TRBJ1-2; 10 nucleotides agree with TRBD1. V trimming: 2 bases; J trimming: 6 bases; junction bases outside the gene matches: 7. The CDR3 spans 15 residues. Germline V lookup: CDR1 SGHNT, CDR2 YYREEE (reference sequence). DNA of the CDR3: TGTGCCAGCAGCTTAGGGACAGGGGCAGAGGATGGCTACACCTTC. Translated: CASSLGTGAEDGYTF.

This chain joins TRBV15 and TRBJ1-4, with TRBD1 matching 7 bases. CDR3 length: 14 residues. CDR1 and CDR2 from the germline V gene are LNHNV and YYDKDF (reference sequence). With V trimmed by 5 bases and J by 4 bases, 4 bases remained unmatched. CDR3 sequence: CATSEDRYNEKLFF. CDR3 bases: TGTGCCACCAGCGAGGACAGGTATAATGAAAAACTGTTTTTT.

V and J are TRBV6-5 and TRBJ1-6, with D maybe TRBD1 (6 bases). The CDR3 totals 15 residues. V was shortened by 0 bases and J by 6 bases, with 9 bases between the two germline ends. Looked up from germline, CDR1 is MNHEY and CDR2 is SVGAGI. CDR3 sequence (DNA): TGTGCCAGCAGTTACTCGAAAGGGGGTAATTCACCCCTCCACTTT. It codes for CASSYSKGGNSPLHF.

The CDR3 DNA follows: TGCGCCAGCAGCCTTGGACAGGGTCAATCAGAGACCCAGTACTTC. This gives the protein CASSLGQGQSETQYF. The rearrangement joins TRBV5-1 to TRBJ2-5; 8 bases fit TRBD1. The length of the CDR3 is 15 residues. Looked up from germline, CDR1 is SGHRS and CDR2 is YFSETQ. With V trimmed by 4 bases and J by 4 bases, 9 bases remained unmatched.

The chain links TRBV11-2 to TRBJ2-5, with 9 bases lining up with TRBD2. Germline CDR1 and CDR2: SGHAT and FQNNGV. This CDR3 is 16 amino acids long. J gave up 5 bases and V 5 bases, and 12 bases lay outside the gene matches. The CDR3 sequence is CASSRGGRGGLETQYF. The CDR3 DNA is TGTGCCAGCAGCCGCGGTGGGCGGGGGGGCCTGGAGACCCAGTACTTC.

This rearrangement joins TRBV7-9 to TRBJ2-1, with 7 bases fitting TRBD1. The ends lost 1 base at V and 3 bases at J; junction bases unmatched: 6. Germline CDR1 and CDR2: SEHNR and FQNEAQ (reference sequence). CDR3 length equals 16 residues. This CDR3 reads CASSLGDRARYNEQFF. The CDR3 DNA sequence: TGTGCCAGCAGCTTAGGAGACAGGGCCCGCTACAATGAGCAGTTCTTC.

This clone was seen only a few times. The V call is TRBV10-1, the J call TRBJ2-1, with D perhaps matching TRBD2 (7 bases). The CDR3 has 15 amino acids. Deletions cut 6 bases from V and 8 bases from J, with 20 bases between. CDR1 is WNHNN and CDR2 is SYGVQD in the germline V gene (reference sequence). The CDR3 DNA is TGCGCCAGCAGCGCCGGGACCACGGGGGGCGATGAGCAGTTCTTC. The encoded protein is CASSAGTTGGDEQFF.

The chain carries TRBV18 and TRBJ1-1; D is ambiguous. CDR3 size: 13 residues. CDR1 and CDR2 from the germline V gene are KGHSH and LQKENI. V was clipped by 2 bases and J by 3 bases, with 7 bases between them. The CDR3 region is CASSPEGYTEAFF. The CDR3, as DNA: TGTGCCAGCTCACCAGAGGGATACACTGAAGCTTTCTTT. Combining the CDR3 with reference TRBV18 and TRBJ1-1 gives the whole variable domain NAGVMQNPRHLVRRRGQEARLRCSPMKGHSHVYWYRQLPEEGLKFMVYLQKENIIDESGMPKERFSAEFPKEGPSILRIQQVVRGDSAAYFCASSPEGYTEAFFGQGTRLTVV.